This is a list of T cell receptor beta chains from one sample in a study of blood T cell repertoires in COVID-19. Profiling relied on immunoSEQ multiplex PCR, and the TCRdb table lists in-frame clones only, not all of them. The sample shows roughly 30,000 clones, 85% of them seen only once. The sequenced sample consisted of peripheral blood. The receptors derive from a human donor with acute or convalescent COVID-19. The donor label of this sample is uncertain. The conserved cysteine and the conserved F or W are not part of the CDR3 here. The order of the fields is V gene, clone size, J gene, CDR3 protein. Clone size appears in some rows only: once, few, many, or a class for an expanded clone.

TRBV11-2	-	TRBJ1-2	ASSPGLQGYGYT
TRBV7-9	few	TRBJ1-1	ASSLLGGGRNTEAF
TRBV27	-	TRBJ2-3	ASSQLAGVSDTQY
TRBV7-3	-	TRBJ1-6	ASSLTSTGNNSPLH
TRBV6-2/TRBV6-3	-	TRBJ1-5	ASSFTGLDQPQH
TRBV18	-	TRBJ1-2	ASSPTGIGYT
TRBV7-2	-	TRBJ2-1	ASSLAPDSNEQF
TRBV19	few	TRBJ1-1	ASSRTGSTEAF
TRBV19	-	TRBJ2-1	ASSIGLAGGSSYNEQF
TRBV28	once	TRBJ2-7	ASSISGTQYSHEQY
TRBV4-2	-	TRBJ2-7	ASSQAGSYEQY
TRBV24-1	-	TRBJ2-3	ATSDPGQGIDTQY
TRBV20-1	few	TRBJ2-3	SASGDRVPDTQY
TRBV11-3	once	TRBJ2-1	ASSSSGEVHNEQF
TRBV4-2	-	TRBJ1-2	ASSRGTGGVFT
TRBV4-3	-	TRBJ1-4	ASSQDSGRWQGGEKLF
TRBV28	-	TRBJ1-6	ASSDRQGAKSPLH
TRBV25-1	-	TRBJ1-1	ASSERGVNTEAF
TRBV6-5	-	TRBJ2-1	ASSSRTGVYNEQF
TRBV5-1	-	TRBJ2-7	ASSLDRASYEQY
TRBV12-3/TRBV12-4	-	TRBJ1-1	ASSLEGRDAF
TRBV4-1	once	TRBJ1-4	ASSQFSGEKLF
TRBV11-2	-	TRBJ1-6	ASSFIGGDSPLH
TRBV19	-	TRBJ2-5	ASSRGDTAKETQY
TRBV5-1	-	TRBJ2-3	ASSLGGQGAGMQY
TRBV6-5	-	TRBJ2-7	ASSYFGLAGTYEQY
TRBV4-2	-	TRBJ2-5	ASSQDPVGAGGRETQY
TRBV4-3	-	TRBJ2-1	ASSPDRWGDNEQF
TRBV3-1/TRBV3-2	once	TRBJ2-7	ASSQGLAGVFRYEQY
TRBV6-6	-	TRBJ2-1	ASSYSDRGNEQF
TRBV7-2	-	TRBJ2-1	ASSLAGTGTGNEQF
TRBV7-8	-	TRBJ2-7	ASSSLPGLTYEQY
TRBV27	-	TRBJ2-1	ASSLRRYNEQF
TRBV5-5	-	TRBJ2-3	ASRLGTITDTQY
TRBV28	once	TRBJ1-2	ASSLGQGADYGYT
TRBV19	-	TRBJ1-2	ASSTVQGSDGYT
TRBV20-1	-	TRBJ1-2	SADNVGYT
TRBV30	once	TRBJ2-2	AWSVPWGAGELF
TRBV5-1	-	TRBJ2-1	ASSLVGRAGSYNEQF
TRBV9	few	TRBJ2-2	ASSAQTANTGELF
TRBV4-2	-	TRBJ1-1	ASSLREMRVGTEAF
TRBV5-1	-	TRBJ2-7	ASSLTGHPVHEQY
TRBV28	-	TRBJ2-3	ASRSGQFTDTQY
TRBV28	few	TRBJ1-2	ASSSGDGRYGYT
TRBV5-1	-	TRBJ1-4	ASSYGQIATNEKLF
TRBV30	-	TRBJ1-5	AWSVKGAQPQH
TRBV6-2/TRBV6-3	-	TRBJ2-3	ASSPTAFLTRGADTQY
TRBV7-2	-	TRBJ2-2	ASSLRSGGNTGELF
TRBV30	-	TRBJ1-1	AWSVHRETEAF
TRBV19	-	TRBJ1-5	ASSQTSQPQH
TRBV7-9	-	TRBJ2-5	ASSRIPGLAGGSQETQY
TRBV19	-	TRBJ1-5	ASSILAQGISNNQPQH
TRBV7-2	-	TRBJ2-1	ASSLFGTEHNEQF
TRBV7-2	-	TRBJ1-1	ASSPPQNTEAF
TRBV20-1	-	TRBJ2-7	SAPLVYEQY
TRBV7-3	-	TRBJ2-5	ASSRGTSGSETQY
TRBV2	-	TRBJ1-4	ASTLGQGEKLF
TRBV18	-	TRBJ1-4	ASSGATNEKLF
TRBV7-9	-	TRBJ2-5	ASSFSSGKETQY
TRBV5-1	-	TRBJ1-4	ASSSGQGDEKLF